A single sample gave rise to the 21 T cell receptor beta chains below, sequenced in a study of OX40 agonist ivuxolimab in advanced cancers. Using immunoSEQ multiplex PCR, the repertoire was profiled, and TCRdb retains in-frame clones only, with some absent. Here the sample spans just over 90,000 clones, under 95% being singletons. Here the sequenced sample was CD4+ or CD8+ T cells sorted from blood, taken in a trial of the OX40 agonist ivuxolimab. The receptors here all came from an adult with an advanced solid tumor such as melanoma, head and neck, liver or kidney cancer.

V gene TRBV6-5 combines with J gene TRBJ2-7; no reliable D call. Per germline, CDR1 MNHEY and CDR2 SVGAGI. V shed 3 bases and J shed 0 bases, with 9 bases lying between them. CDR3 size: 14 residues. CDR3 bases: TGTGCCAGCAGTTATGGTGGATTCTCCTACGAGCAGTACTTC. Translation: CASSYGGFSYEQYF.

The chain recombines TRBV5-1 with TRBJ2-3, with 10 bases identical to TRBD1. The CDR3 runs to 14 residues. Germline CDR1 and CDR2: SGHRS and YFSETQ. Unmatched junction bases numbered 3, after V lost 4 bases and J lost 4 bases. The CDR3 region is CASSQDRGPDTQYF. In DNA form, the CDR3 reads TGCGCCAGCAGCCAAGACAGGGGGCCAGATACGCAGTATTTT.

The V and J genes are TRBV29-1 and TRBJ2-1, with D possibly being TRBD2 (6 bases). The length of the CDR3 is 15 residues. Germline V gene data show CDR1 as SQVTM and CDR2 as ANQGSEA. The V end lost 0 bases, the J end lost 2 bases, and 11 bases lay between the germline ends. CDR3 protein: CSVEDRDLTYNEQFF. The CDR3 DNA is TGCAGCGTTGAAGATAGGGACTTAACCTACAATGAGCAGTTCTTC.

This chain joins TRBV11-2 and TRBJ2-3; D uncertain. Trimming shortened V by 3 bases and J by 6 bases, and 7 bases separated the two germline ends. This CDR3 spans 12 amino acids. Per germline, CDR1 SGHAT and CDR2 FQNNGV. The CDR3 reads CASSFFKDTQYF. CDR3 sequence (DNA): TGTGCCAGCAGCTTCTTTAAGGATACGCAGTATTTT.

The chain is built from TRBV6-1 and TRBJ2-5; D remains ambiguous. Matching the DNA end better, TRBJ2-7 makes the J call doubtful. CDR3 length equals 15 residues. CDR1 MNHNS and CDR2 SASEGT come from the germline V gene. This chain's CDR3 is CASSVLRDWPYEQYF. CDR3 nucleotide sequence: TGTGCCAGCAGTGTGCTAAGAGATTGGCCCTACGAGCAGTACTTC.

This chain joins TRBV27 and TRBJ2-3; 8 bases align to TRBD2. CDR3 size: 15 residues. Trimming removed 6 bases from V and 4 bases from J; junction bases left unmatched: 9. The germline CDR1 and CDR2 sequences are MNHEY and SMNVEV (reference sequence). The CDR3 sequence is CASSFAGGYPDTQYF. CDR3 nucleotide sequence: TGTGCCAGCAGCTTTGCGGGGGGTTATCCAGATACGCAGTATTTT.

This clone appeared once. CDR3 coding DNA: TGTGCCAGCATACAGGGTACTAGCACAGATACGCAGTATTTT. Translation: CASIQGTSTDTQYF. The chain carries TRBV6-6 and TRBJ2-3; D possibly corresponds to TRBD1 (6 bases). This CDR3 comprises 14 residues. From germline, CDR1 is MNHNY and CDR2 SVGAGI (reference sequence). With 7 bases removed from V and 0 bases from J, the gap between germline ends came to 11 bases.

This chain uses TRBV28 with TRBJ2-2; D not certain. V lost 4 bases, J lost 7 bases, and 7 bases lay in between. Germline-derived CDR1 and CDR2 are MDHEN and SYDVKM. This CDR3 region has 12 residues. This CDR3 reads CASSSLGGELFF. For the CDR3, the DNA is TGTGCCAGCAGTTCGCTGGGCGGGGAGCTGTTTTTT.

This clone came up once. The V and J genes are TRBV7-2 and TRBJ2-1, with D tentatively TRBD1 (5 bases). This CDR3 comprises 14 residues. V was cut by 3 bases and J by 3 bases, with 9 bases left in between. Germline V CDR1 and CDR2: SGHTA, FQGNSA. CDR3 sequence: CASSFFTGYNEQFF. CDR3 nucleotide sequence: TGTGCCAGCAGCTTCTTCACAGGCTACAATGAGCAGTTCTTC.

The chain recombines TRBV28 with TRBJ1-1; unclear D gene. CDR1 MDHEN and CDR2 SYDVKM come from the germline V gene. The CDR3 runs to 14 residues. Deletions cut 6 bases from V and 0 bases from J, with 11 bases between. CDR3 DNA sequence: TGTGCCAGCAGGCTCCCGGACCTGAACACTGAAGCTTTCTTT. This codes for CASRLPDLNTEAFF.

The V gene is TRBV5-5, the J gene TRBJ2-7; D call uncertain. The V end was cut by 3 bases, the J end by 2 bases, with 18 bases between. This CDR3 region has 16 residues. From germline, CDR1 is SGHKS and CDR2 YYEKEE (reference sequence). Here the CDR3 DNA reads TGTGCCAGCAGCTCCCAAGACGGGCCCCACCCCTACGAGCAGTACTTC. Translation gives CASSSQDGPHPYEQYF.

The chain is built from TRBV13 and TRBJ1-1; 8 bases line up with TRBD1. The germline V gene has CDR1 PRHDT and CDR2 FYEKMQ (reference sequence). V lost 5 bases, J lost 1 base, and 3 bases stayed unmatched. The length of the CDR3 is 14 residues. The CDR3 nucleotides are TGTGCCAGCAGCCTACAGGGGGAGAACACTGAAGCTTTCTTT. Translation: CASSLQGENTEAFF.

The chain uses TRBV4-1 and TRBJ2-7; tentative D call: TRBD2 (6 bases). V lost 3 bases and J 0 bases, leaving 12 bases between the germline ends. This CDR3 spans 15 amino acids. Germline V gene sequence: CDR1 MGHRA, CDR2 YSYEKL. CDR3 amino acids: CASSHGGSGSYEQYF. The CDR3, as DNA: TGCGCCAGCAGCCATGGGGGGAGCGGCTCCTACGAGCAGTACTTC.

This chain connects TRBV19 to TRBJ1-5; no firm D call. There are 13 residues in the CDR3. V lost 2 bases and J lost 3, with 5 bases in between. Per the germline V gene, CDR1 is LNHDA and CDR2 is SQIVND (reference sequence). CDR3: CASSIFPNQPQHF. The CDR3 DNA sequence: TGTGCCAGTAGTATATTCCCCAATCAGCCCCAGCATTTT.

This sequence joins TRBV9 and TRBJ2-1; 8 bases line up with TRBD2. The germline V gene encodes CDR1 SGDLS and CDR2 YYNGEE. After removal of 4 bases from V and 9 bases from J, the junction contained 6 bases not matched to a gene. The CDR3 consists of 13 residues. CDR3 coding DNA: TGTGCCAGCAGCCTCCGGACTAGCACTGAGCAGTTCTTC. Amino acids: CASSLRTSTEQFF. Variable domain in full (rest from reference TRBV9 and TRBJ2-1): DSGVTQTPKHLITATGQRVTLRCSPRSGDLSVYWYQQSLDQGLQFLIQYYNGEERAKGNILERFSAQQFPDLHSELNLSSLELGDSALYFCASSLRTSTEQFFGPGTRLTVL.

This clone has only one observation. This chain joins TRBV14 and TRBJ2-7; 7 nucleotides line up with TRBD1. Germline assignment: CDR1 SGHDN and CDR2 FVKESK. V gave up 1 base and J gave up 2 bases; unmatched junction bases: 5. This CDR3 comprises 15 residues. The CDR3 region is CASSQGWTGTYEQYF. The CDR3, as DNA: TGTGCCAGCAGCCAAGGGTGGACAGGCACCTACGAGCAGTACTTC.

This sequence joins TRBV5-6 and TRBJ2-1, with TRBD1 identical over 8 bases. Unmatched junction bases numbered 8, after V lost 4 bases and J lost 5 bases. CDR1 and CDR2 (germline): SGHDT, YYEEEE. The CDR3 contains 15 residues. CDR3 DNA: TGTGCCAGCAGCCCCTCAGGGGGCAGGGACAATGAGCAGTTCTTC. It specifies CASSPSGGRDNEQFF.

V gene TRBV6-6 combines with J gene TRBJ2-7; D is ambiguous. The CDR3 extends over 12 amino acids. Trimming stripped 5 bases from V and 4 bases from J, with 9 bases between. Germline V gene data show CDR1 as MNHNY and CDR2 as SVGAGI (reference sequence). The CDR3 nucleotides are TGTGCCAGCAGTGTCGATGGTTACGAGCAGTACTTC. Amino acid sequence: CASSVDGYEQYF.

In DNA form, the CDR3 reads TGTGCCAGCAGCCCAGCCGGCGGTTTCCCTAGCACAGATACGCAGTATTTT. Amino acid sequence: CASSPAGGFPSTDTQYF. This chain links TRBV11-2 with TRBJ2-3; D unclear. The length of the CDR3 is 17 residues. V dropped 5 bases and J dropped 0 bases, with 18 bases sitting between them. Germline V gene lookup returns CDR1 SGHAT and CDR2 FQNNGV.

The chain has TRBV15 and TRBJ2-1; 11 bases fit TRBD2. V was clipped by 2 bases and J by 8 bases; unmatched bases: 2. Germline V CDR1 and CDR2: LNHNV, YYDKDF (reference sequence). The CDR3 length is 14 residues. CDR3 in amino acids: CATSRLAGGHEQFF. CDR3 coding DNA: TGTGCCACCAGCAGACTAGCGGGAGGTCATGAGCAGTTCTTC.

The J gene is TRBJ1-6, the V gene TRBV4-3, with a weak D call TRBD1 (6 bases). CDR3 length: 15 amino acids. The germline V gene encodes CDR1 LGHNA and CDR2 YSLEER. The germline V and J ends were trimmed by 0 bases and 7 bases, with 10 bases remaining between them. CDR3 region: CASSQEEGGNSPLHF. Here the CDR3 DNA reads TGCGCCAGCAGCCAAGAAGAAGGGGGGAATTCACCCCTCCACTTT.